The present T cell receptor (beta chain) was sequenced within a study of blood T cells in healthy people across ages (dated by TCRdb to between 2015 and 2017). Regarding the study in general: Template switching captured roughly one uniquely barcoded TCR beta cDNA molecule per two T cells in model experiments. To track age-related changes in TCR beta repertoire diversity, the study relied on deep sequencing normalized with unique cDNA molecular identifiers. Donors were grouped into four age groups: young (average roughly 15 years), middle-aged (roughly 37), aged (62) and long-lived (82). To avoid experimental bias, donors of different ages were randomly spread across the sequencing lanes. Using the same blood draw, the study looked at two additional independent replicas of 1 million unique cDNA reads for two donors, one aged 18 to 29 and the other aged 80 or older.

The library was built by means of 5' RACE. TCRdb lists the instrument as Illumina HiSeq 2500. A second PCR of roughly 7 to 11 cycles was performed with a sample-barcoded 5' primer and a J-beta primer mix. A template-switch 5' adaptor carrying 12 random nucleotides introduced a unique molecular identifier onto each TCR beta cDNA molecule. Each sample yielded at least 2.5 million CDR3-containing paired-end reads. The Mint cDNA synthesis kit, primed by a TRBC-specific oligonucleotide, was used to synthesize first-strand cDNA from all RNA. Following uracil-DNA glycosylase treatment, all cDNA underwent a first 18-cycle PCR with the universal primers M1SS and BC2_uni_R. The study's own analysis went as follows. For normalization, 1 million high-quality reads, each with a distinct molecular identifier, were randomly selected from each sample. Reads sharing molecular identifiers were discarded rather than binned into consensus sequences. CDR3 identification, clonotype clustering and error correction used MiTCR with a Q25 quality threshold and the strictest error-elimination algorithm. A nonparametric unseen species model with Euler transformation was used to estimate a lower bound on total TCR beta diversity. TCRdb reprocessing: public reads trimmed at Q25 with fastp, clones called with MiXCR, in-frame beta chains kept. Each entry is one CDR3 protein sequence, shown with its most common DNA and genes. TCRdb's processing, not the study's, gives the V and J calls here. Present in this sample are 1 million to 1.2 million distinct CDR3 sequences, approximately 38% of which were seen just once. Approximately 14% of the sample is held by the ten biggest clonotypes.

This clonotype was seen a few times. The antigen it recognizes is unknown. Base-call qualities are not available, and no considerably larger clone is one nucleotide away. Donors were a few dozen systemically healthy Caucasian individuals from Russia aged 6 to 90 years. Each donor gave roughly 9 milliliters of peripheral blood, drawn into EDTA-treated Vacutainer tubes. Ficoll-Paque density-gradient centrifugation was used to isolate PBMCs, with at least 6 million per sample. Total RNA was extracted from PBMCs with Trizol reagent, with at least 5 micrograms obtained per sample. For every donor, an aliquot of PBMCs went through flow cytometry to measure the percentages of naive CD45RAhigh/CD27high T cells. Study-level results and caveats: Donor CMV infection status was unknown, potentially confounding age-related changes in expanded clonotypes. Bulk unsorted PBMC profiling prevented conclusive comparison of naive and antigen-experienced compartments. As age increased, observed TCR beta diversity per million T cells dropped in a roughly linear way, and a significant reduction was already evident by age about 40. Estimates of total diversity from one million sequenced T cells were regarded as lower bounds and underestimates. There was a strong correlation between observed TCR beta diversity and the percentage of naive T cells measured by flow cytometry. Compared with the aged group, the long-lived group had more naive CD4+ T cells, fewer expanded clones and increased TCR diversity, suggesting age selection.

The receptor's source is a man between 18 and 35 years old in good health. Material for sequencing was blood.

The sequence in DNA is TGTGCCAGCAGCTTAGCACTCGAAGAGACCCAGTACTTC. This codes for CASSLALEETQYF. The chain joins TRBV7-9 to TRBJ2-5; the D gene identity is not certain. V was cut back by 0 bases and J by 3 bases, leaving a gap of 5 bases between them. The cysteine opens and the phenylalanine closes a CDR3 of 13 amino acids. The only DNA kept is the CDR3, 39 bases in frame from the first base. Looking up the germline V gene (reference sequence) yields CDR1 SEHNR and CDR2 FQNEAQ.